This T cell receptor (beta chain) is drawn from a study of cytomegalovirus exposure and HLA in healthy donors. CDR1 SGHVS and CDR2 FNYEAQ come from the germline V gene. The CDR3 totals 13 residues. Trimming cost V 6 bases and J 8 bases, with 16 bases left between them. Vbeta (60) and Jbeta (13) primers were used in the PCR. Measured with immunoSEQ multiplex PCR; TCRdb has only the in-frame clones, and not every one. The sample shows approximately 80,000 clones, roughly 72% of them seen only once. The chain recombines TRBV7-6 with TRBJ1-1; D remains ambiguous. Material for sequencing was PBMCs. This receptor was taken from a woman aged 40 to 49 in good health and CMV-seropositive. CDR3 region: CASSLGPLNEAFF. The CDR3 DNA sequence: TGTGCCAGCAGTCTTGGGCCCTTGAACGAAGCTTTCTTT.